This T cell receptor (beta chain) emerged from a study of regulatory T cells in long-lasting Graves disease. Notes on the study in general: Persistent disease exhibited a predilection for TRBV28, TRBJ1-2 and TRBJ2-5.

This clonotype showed up many times. Its antigen is not identified. Construction of the TCR beta libraries employed iRepertoire HTBI primers in conjunction with Arm-PCR of CDR3 regions. In the original processing: Gene usage covered some 60 TRBV and 13 to 15 TRBJ segments. MiXCR was run by TCRdb on the multiplex PCR reads, yielding one entry per CDR3 protein. TCRdb assigned the V and J calls; the authors' analysis was not used. The sample contains 300,000 to 350,000 distinct CDR3 sequences, about 18% of which appear only once. The V end lost 6 bases, the J end lost 5 bases, and 10 bases lay between the germline ends. The CDR3 is 12 amino acids. Time point denoted: persistent/refractory GD, antithyroid drugs over 5 years with positive TRAb. Preparation of the TCR library used RNA extracted from PBMCs.

This chain connects TRBV12-3 or TRBV12-4 to TRBJ1-2; TRBD1 might be the D (5 bases). The source material was peripheral blood mononuclear cells (PBMCs), sampled when the disease was refractory, from a patient treated with antithyroid drugs. The source of this sequence is a female donor with Graves disease. CDR3 in DNA: TGTGCCAGCAGGGGGGGAGGGTATGGCTACACCTTC. Translation: CASRGGGYGYTF.